This T cell receptor beta chain was sequenced in a study of CD8+ T cells in alopecia areata (dated by TCRdb to the late 2010s). Background for the entire study: Treated patients were enrolled in an open-label pilot trial of oral tofacitinib, 5 to 10 mg twice daily, for moderate-to-severe alopecia areata. Tofacitinib was administered for 6 to 18 months, and 6 months of follow-up off drug were then conducted to assess delayed response and recurrence. To study T cell clonal expansion in alopecia areata, the researchers applied high-throughput TCRbeta sequencing to both the C3H/HeJ mouse model and human patients. Scalp tissue and sorted CD4+ and CD8+ peripheral blood T cells from patchy and totalis/universalis alopecia areata patients and from healthy controls were covered by human TCRbeta sequencing. Tofacitinib-treated patients had biopsies at baseline and at 4 and 24 weeks of treatment, with a later scalp biopsy in several patients. Scalp clonality was compared among normal scalp (n=4), patchy alopecia areata scalp (n=8), and alopecia totalis/universalis scalp (n=8). RNA was extracted with the PAXgene miRNA kit for fixed scalp, the miRNeasy kit for PBMCs, and the RNeasy kit for mouse skin. immunoSEQ multiplex PCR using 35 Vbeta forward primers and 13 Jbeta reverse primers was used to amplify TCRbeta CDR3 regions. General study outcomes and caveats: Shared TCR sequences between patients were less evident than in mice, which may be partly attributable to HLA diversity in the patient population. Higher clonality and more expanded CD8+ clones were observed in lesional scalp than in normal scalp, particularly in alopecia totalis/universalis, a finding suggestive of antigenic drive. Unlike mouse skin, where gammadelta T cells dominate, normal human skin contains resident alphabeta T cells that get sequenced too, which complicates analysis of the scalp TCR repertoire.

Lesional scalp punch biopsies and peripheral blood were collected from alopecia areata patients. PBMCs were separated by density centrifugation and stained for CD3, CD4 and CD8, after which CD4+ and CD8+ T cells were sorted on a FACSAria. Including cysteine and phenylalanine, the CDR3 has 14 amino acids. Only the CDR3 region is kept as DNA, spanning 42 bases read in frame from base 1. The V and J ends are trimmed by 0 bases and 8 bases, leaving 12 bases between them. From a lookup of the germline V gene, CDR1 and CDR2 are SNHLY and FYNNEI. Library prep was done by the immunoSEQ multiplex PCR assay. RNA was extracted from all samples and reverse transcribed into cDNA as template for TCR sequencing. First-strand cDNA was synthesized using SuperScript III with a 2:1 mix of oligo-dT and random hexamers. A synthetic immune receptor repertoire was used to gauge amplification bias, and whatever bias remained was removed computationally. The original methods were these. Raw reads were preprocessed to remove errors, and CDR3 was defined by IMGT conventions from the conserved cysteine to phenylalanine. Clonality was computed as 1 minus the Shannon entropy, with the entropy normalized by log2 of the number of productive unique TCRs. Whether each scalp clone was CD4 or CD8 was inferred by checking scalp TCRbeta sequences against the CD4 and CD8 repertoires from sorted blood. The table comes from immuneACCESS by way of TCRdb, which keeps in-frame sequences with V and J called. Part of the clones is missing from these tables; in studies checked, under half for an unresolved V gene and the rest for unknown reasons. The V and J calls and the clone size are those of that table, but D and trimming were determined from the DNA. Across this sample there are approximately 100,000 clones, with around two fifths seen only once. The ten largest clones add up to almost 0.8% of the sample.

About this clone itself: Its binding antigen is unknown. Nothing much larger sits one base from this clone, and base qualities are not available.

The TCR comes from a human donor with alopecia areata. The chain is made from TRBV2 and TRBJ2-3, with the identity of the D gene unclear. Sequenced material: CD4+ T cells sorted from blood. The CDR3 amino acid sequence is: CASSEATRAVTQYF. The DNA reads TGTGCCAGCAGTGAAGCAACCCGGGCAGTTACGCAGTATTTT.